This T cell receptor beta chain was sequenced in a study of T cells in Graves' hyperthyroidism and ophthalmopathy (dated by TCRdb to the late 2010s). Regarding the complete study: Peripheral blood samples were taken at the time of initial diagnosis, prior to any treatment. The approximately 90 discovery patients were randomly split 7:3 into training and test sets. In roughly six Graves' hyperthyroidism patients, the study also compared T-cell repertoires from thyroid tissue with T-cell repertoires from blood. After blood sampling, hyperthyroidism patients were treated with methimazole at a starting dose of 30 mg daily, and ophthalmopathy patients were treated with high-dose intravenous methylprednisolone. To identify TCR V-J signatures that set the groups apart, the researchers used a discovery cohort of 100 patients, made up of 40 to 45 with Graves' ophthalmopathy and about 60 with stable Graves' hyperthyroidism. The paper reports TCR Vbeta CDR3 sequencing of over 130 peripheral blood samples: approximately 41 ophthalmopathy, under 80 hyperthyroidism and 17 progressor patients. Prospective prediction of ophthalmopathy was tested in an independent validation cohort consisting of 18 to 20 hyperthyroidism patients and some 15 patients who later progressed to ophthalmopathy. Broader findings and caveats from the paper: Most expanded thyroid clonotypes (frequency above 0.001) were also detected in blood, suggesting blood repertoires may reflect thyroid immune responses. In cross-validation, a model built on a 13 V-J signature told ophthalmopathy apart from stable hyperthyroidism with under 90% sensitivity and about 81% specificity, and in testing the same model reached 80%/75%. During validation, the model predicted progression to ophthalmopathy a median of roughly six months ahead of onset, with 70.59% sensitivity and about 72% specificity. No statistical method was used to fix the sample size in advance, and group allocation was not hidden from the investigators.

The TCR beta CDR3 regions were amplified from RNA transcripts. The first round of RT-PCR for the TCR CDR3 was performed with the HTBI primer set and the Qiagen OneStep RT-PCR kit. Libraries were constructed in a second round of multiplex PCR, after which size selection and purification were carried out. Paired-end sequencing of the libraries was performed with 100 bp reads on an Illumina HiSeq2000. The authors' analysis ran thus. SOAPnuke was used to process the raw data, removing reads that contained adapters or uncalled bases, had a mean Phred below 15, or lacked an exact match to the constant primer or identifier. High-quality paired reads were merged using COPE v1.2.5, and each unique nucleotide sequence was defined as a clonotype. MiTCR v1.1 was used to align clonotypes to the IMGT TRBV, TRBD and TRBJ reference segments. Analysis was restricted to V-J combinations with a frequency above 0.0001, which covered 99% to 99.2% of repertoires. A TCS score was defined as the ratio between F50 (clonal expansion) and ExV (chaos), using BLOSUM62-based TCRdist between CDR3 peptides within each V-J. Welch's t-statistics and random forest reduced around 510 V-J features to 13, which were used in a naive Bayes classifier (R e1071). TCRdb's own reprocessing of the public reads used fastp at Q25 and MiXCR and kept productive beta chains. CDR3 protein sequences are deduplicated, and each keeps its most common genes and DNA. TCRdb, not the authors, supplied the V and J calls. A total of hundreds of thousands of distinct CDR3 sequences appear in this sample, around 15% of them only once. Of the sample, about a tenth is held by the ten largest clones.

Graves' hyperthyroidism was defined as stable when no progression to ophthalmopathy occurred over 18 months of follow-up. The hyperthyroidism patients were between 18 and 65 years old and newly diagnosed, with a disease duration of less than 2 months. The study excluded patients with uncontrolled infections, other autoimmune diseases, pregnancy or lactation. Clinical symptoms, serum thyroxine and TRAb, thyroid ultrasound, and orbital computed tomography formed the basis for the diagnoses. PBMCs were separated from under 12 ml of fresh peripheral blood using Ficoll-Paque density gradient centrifugation. Trizol reagent was used to extract total RNA, and RNA quality was then checked on an Agilent 2100 Bioanalyzer. From the cysteine through the phenylalanine, the CDR3 covers 13 amino acids. The retained sequence is limited to the CDR3, 39 bases, with the frame set at the first base. Trimming at the junction amounts to 3 bases on V and 8 bases on J, and the germline ends lie 13 bases apart.

This clonotype was observed many times. Its antigen is still unknown. No base-level quality is on record; no much larger clone is a single base apart. The TCR was taken from a woman under 30 with Graves' hyperthyroidism. Sample: blood. The chain is made from TRBV12-3 or TRBV12-4 and TRBJ1-2, with the D gene not confidently named. At the DNA level, the sequence is TGTGCCAGCAGTTTGATGGTCGCTAAAGGCTACACCTTC. It is translated as CASSLMVAKGYTF.